A selection of T cell receptor beta chains follows, all from one sample in a study of T cell responses to AZD1222 COVID-19 vaccine. Sequenced by immunoSEQ multiplex PCR; TCRdb stores in-frame clones only, minus some. Of roughly 100,000 clones listed, more than 75% are singletons. Sequenced material: peripheral blood, taken on day 0 of AZD1222 vaccination. The source of these receptors is an adult in good health. Each CDR3 is given without its conserved first and last residue. The order of the fields is CDR3 protein, V gene, J gene, clone size, CDR3 length. Expanded clones are given a class, and other clones once, few, many or no size at all.

CDR3: ASKIDRYNQPQH; V: TRBV27; J: TRBJ1-5; size: -; length: 12
CDR3: ASSSGTSGKDEQY; V: TRBV7-2; J: TRBJ2-7; size: -; length: 13
CDR3: ASSREGAGPTSRTYEQY; V: TRBV19; J: TRBJ2-7; size: -; length: 17
CDR3: SDGQGANYGYT; V: TRBV29-1; J: TRBJ1-2; size: -; length: 11
CDR3: ASSKQGGRNQPQH; V: TRBV6-5; J: TRBJ1-5; size: -; length: 13
CDR3: ASSPESPGELF; V: TRBV7-9; J: TRBJ2-2; size: -; length: 11
CDR3: ASSARITEAF; V: TRBV18; J: TRBJ1-1; size: -; length: 10
CDR3: ASSKDGRTGELF; V: TRBV9; J: TRBJ2-2; size: once; length: 12
CDR3: ASSRGTWDRGAEAF; V: TRBV7-9; J: TRBJ1-1; size: -; length: 14
CDR3: CPTGPLSGANVLT; V: TRBV27; J: TRBJ2-6; size: -; length: 13
CDR3: ASRRQGYT; V: TRBV6-5; J: TRBJ1-2; size: -; length: 8
CDR3: ASSLYRADIQY; V: TRBV7-3; J: TRBJ2-4; size: -; length: 11
CDR3: ASSVHRDNEQF; V: TRBV18; J: TRBJ2-1; size: -; length: 11
CDR3: ASRGFGQGEQPQH; V: TRBV6-5; J: TRBJ1-5; size: -; length: 13
CDR3: ASSYRAGEVHEQY; V: TRBV7-2; J: TRBJ2-7; size: -; length: 13
CDR3: ASRERVTYEQY; V: TRBV6-5; J: TRBJ2-7; size: -; length: 11